The T cell receptor (beta chain) described here comes from a study of T cell changes during pregnancy in multiple sclerosis. The germline gives CDR1 SNHLY, CDR2 FYNNEI. V was trimmed by 7 bases and J by 0 bases, leaving 7 bases between them. The CDR3 contains 13 residues. Profiling relied on immunoSEQ multiplex PCR, and the TCRdb table lists in-frame clones only, not all of them. The sample records some 57,000 clones, 75% to 90% being singletons. This clone came up a few times. The sequencing here drew on peripheral blood, taken in the first trimester of pregnancy. The chain has TRBV2 and TRBJ2-1; the D is unclear. This TCR was recovered from a female donor in good health, enrolled as a control in a pregnancy study. In DNA, the CDR3 is TGTGCCAGCATGAGGAGCTCCTACAATGAGCAGTTCTTC. It encodes CASMRSSYNEQFF.